This T cell receptor beta chain was recorded in a study of T cell responses to AZD1222 COVID-19 vaccine (dated by TCRdb to 2020 to 2023). As for the study more broadly: TCR sequencing covered some 250 trial participants: 207 given two doses of AZD1222 and around 25 given two doses of MenACWY control vaccine. Enrollment into the trials was organized by age into subgroups of 18-55, 56-69 and 70-plus years, and those subgroups contained roughly 150, 30 and 60 TCR-sequenced participants, respectively.

The CDR3 regions of human TCRbeta chains were subjected to immunosequencing. As for the authors' bioinformatics: TCRs in the repertoires were matched against a reference library of SARS-CoV-2-specific TCRs that had been generated with the MIRA antigen-specificity platform. Breadth was defined as the fraction of unique TCRs that were SARS-CoV-2-associated, and depth was defined as the fraction of total T cells that were SARS-CoV-2-associated. Using the MIRA data, each spike-specific TCR was mapped to the spike region that the TCR reacts to and placed in a CD4 or CD8 class. Log10-transformed breadth and depth values were compared by one-way ANOVA with Sidak's multiple comparisons tests. This immuneACCESS table, as held by TCRdb, lists in-frame sequences with V and J called but not all clones. Of the missing ones, under half trace to an unresolved V gene in checked studies; the others have no known cause. D and trimming were read from the DNA, whereas the V and J calls and clone size are those reported in that table. A total of about 200,000 clones appear in this sample, approximately 91% of them only once. Under 4% of the sample belongs to the ten largest clones.

General findings and caveats noted by the study authors: The 56-69-year group was small, and its depth increase did not reach significance, likely because of low power. Nearly half of unique spike-specific TCRs reportedly recognized epitopes outside regions mutated in the B.1.351 and B.1.1.7 variants. Because no day 14 peak-response samples were available, the repertoires could be characterized only after the peak T cell response. Only five to seven AZD1222 recipients were SARS-CoV-2 seropositive at baseline, limiting conclusions about previously exposed vaccinees. After two AZD1222 doses, spike-specific TCR breadth and depth were significantly higher than at day 0 and than in MenACWY recipients. Participants were mostly white British and included more females than males, and it was suggested by the authors that clonal diversity may have been underestimated. Vaccine-associated CD4 TCRs spanned the whole spike protein, with dominant responses in regions 160-218 and 743-854.

Interpreted using the paper, the time point label stands for: about 28 days (+/-7) after the second vaccine dose. AZD1222 recipients given second doses at about 4 weeks or at about 12 weeks were pooled, since spike-specific TCR depth and breadth were not found to differ between the two schedules. The vaccinee samples were drawn from two UK trials, COV001 and COV002, one of which was a single-blind randomized controlled phase 2/3 trial testing AZD1222 (ChAdOx1 nCoV-19) in healthy adults. Trial participant PBMC samples were collected at day 0 and day 28 after the second dose for TCRbeta chain sequencing. A word on this clone: Its antigen specificity is not known. Base qualities are not at hand, and no much larger clone is one base apart.

CDR1 and CDR2 are drawn from the germline V gene: MDHEN, SYDVKM. V ends up 6 bases short and J 3 bases short, with an unmatched junction base count of 4. The CDR3 runs 15 residues from the cysteine to the phenylalanine. The read is trimmed to its CDR3 DNA, 45 bases read in frame from base 1. The rearrangement combines TRBV28 with TRBJ2-1; the junction holds 11 bases that match TRBD2. This clonotype originated in an adult who received the AZD1222 COVID-19 vaccine. This specimen was peripheral blood, taken 28 days after the second AZD1222 dose. The CDR3: CASRATSGSYNEQFF. In nucleotides, the sequence is TGTGCCAGCAGAGCTACTAGCGGGAGCTACAATGAGCAGTTCTTC.